These 18 T cell receptor delta chains came from one sample sequenced in a study of gamma-delta T cells after stem cell transplantation. With CATT, TCRdb re-called clones from the RT-PCR reads. Altogether some 14,000 delta-chain clones are present, about 9.8% being singletons, with the ten largest covering 55% to 80%. The sample consisted of gamma-delta T cells. The source of these receptors is a human donor. It is not recorded whose cells these are; they may come from a transplant donor.

Comment on this clone: A far larger clone is just one base off, so this is likely a read error. Within the sample, other DNA sequences also encode this same CDR3. The genes are TRDV2 and TRDJ2, with D possibly being TRDD2 or TRDD3 (7 bases each). CDR3 size: 19 residues. Germline CDR1 and CDR2: GEAIGNYY and EKD. CDR3 in amino acids: CACDRIPTRGMDLTAQLFF. CDR3 nucleotide sequence: TGCGCCTGTGACCGCATTCCTACCCGGGGGATGGATTTGACAGCACAACTCTTCTTT.

The sample holds many counts of this clone. A far larger clone is one base from this, pointing to a likely read error. The chain recombines TRDV1 with TRDJ1, with 12 nucleotides matching TRDD3. There are 23 residues in the CDR3. Germline V gene sequence: CDR1 TSWWSYY, CDR2 QGS. This chain's CDR3 is CAVGVIRPGQPYWGIQYTDKLIF. The CDR3 DNA reads TGTGCTGTTGGGGTTATTCGTCCCGGACAACCCTACTGGGGGATACAGTACACCGATAAACTCATCTTT.

A remark on this clone: TCRdb's protein for this DNA is that of a much larger clone and differs from the translation at residue 8, likely a read error; the protein shown is the DNA translation. V usage is TRDV2 and J usage is TRDJ1; 8 nucleotides align to TRDD3. After removal of 3 bases from V and 0 bases from J, the junction contained 26 bases not matched to a gene. The CDR3 length is 22 residues. Germline V gives CDR1 GEAIGNYY, CDR2 EKD. The CDR3 reads CACDPVRSGGSELDYNTDKLIF. The CDR3 coding sequence is TGTGCCTGTGACCCGGTTCGTAGTGGGGGATCTGAACTCGACTATAACACCGATAAACTCATCTTT.

This clone has only a few counts. Only one base separates this from a far larger clonotype, so it likely reflects a read error. This specimen includes other DNA sequences encoding the same CDR3. The chain recombines TRDV2 with TRDJ1; 8 nucleotides align to TRDD3. Germline lookup yields CDR1 GEAIGNYY and CDR2 EKD. This CDR3 has 17 residues. Here the CDR3 reads CACDTLMGDSYTDKLIF. CDR3 DNA: TGTGCCTGTGACACCTTGATGGGGGATTCGTACACCGACAAACTCATCTTT.

This clone has a count of ten or more. A mismatch at residue 8 separates the TCRdb protein from the translated DNA, so the protein presented here was translated from the DNA. The chain couples TRDV2 to TRDJ1; TRDD3 matches 8 bases. The CDR3 is 18 amino acids. V shed 2 bases and J 1 base; nucleotides not matched to a gene: 14. Germline V gives CDR1 GEAIGNYY, CDR2 EKD. The CDR3 region is CACDRLTGDGDTTDKLIF. The CDR3 region has the DNA TGTGCCTGTGACAGATTAACCGGCGACGGGGATACCACCGATAAACTCATCTTT.

As to this clone: The protein held in TCRdb is that of a much larger clone and does not match this DNA's translation at residue 12, likely because of a read error; the protein shown is translated from the DNA. The chain uses TRDV2 and TRDJ1; D may be TRDD3 (7 bases). Germline V lookup: CDR1 GEAIGNYY, CDR2 EKD. V lost 0 bases and J lost 4, with 29 bases in between. The CDR3 totals 20 residues. The CDR3 here is CACDTVPSNWGPENGDKLIF. The CDR3 nucleotides are TGTGCCTGTGACACCGTTCCTTCCAACTGGGGACCGGAAAATGGCGATAAACTCATCTTT.

This clone was found many times. Germline and junction disagree at one end, which may indicate a read error. The chain employs TRDV2 and TRDJ1; 7 nucleotides match TRDD3. Germline CDR1 and CDR2: GEAIGNYY and EKD. This CDR3 contains 18 residues. Written as DNA, the CDR3 is TGTGCCTATGACAGAGAGGTGGATACGCGATCTTACACCGATAAACTCATCTTT. Protein sequence: CAYDREVDTRSYTDKLIF.

Within the sample, this clone is medium-sized (0.01 to 0.1%). Other DNA sequences of this sample code for an identical CDR3. The chain is built from TRDV3 and TRDJ1, with 7 bases lining up with TRDD2. The germline gives CDR1 TVYSNPD, CDR2 GDNSRS (reference sequence). Trimming cost V 2 bases and J 10 bases; bases outside gene matches: 19. The CDR3 runs 15 residues. The CDR3 DNA reads TGTGCCTTTTCACTCCTTCCTCTGTACACCTATACACTCATCTTT. It encodes CAFSLLPLYTYTLIF.

A word on this clone: TCRdb lists the protein of a much larger clone for this DNA, which differs at residues 6 and 12, so this is likely a read error; the protein given here is translated from the DNA itself. The V and J genes are TRDV2 and TRDJ1; 12 nucleotides align to TRDD3. Per the germline V gene, CDR1 is GEAIGNYY and CDR2 is EKD. The CDR3 covers 18 residues. Unmatched junction bases numbered 11, after V lost 3 bases and J lost 1 base. Here the CDR3 DNA reads TGTGCCTGTGACTCATTCCTGGGGGATACGCGTGGCACCGATAAACTCATCTTT. It encodes CACDSFLGDTRGTDKLIF.

Concerning this clone: It may be a read error: a sequence one base away is much more abundant. The J gene has no call, while the V gene is TRDV1; TRDD3, the table's D call, lacks a check against the DNA. Germline CDR1 is TSWWSYY and CDR2 is QGS. CDR3 size: 9 residues. CDR3 DNA sequence: TGTGCTCTGGGGGTCTTTCAATATTTC. The encoded protein is CALGVFQYF.

This clone showed up just a few times. The TCRdb protein comes from a much larger clone and disagrees with this DNA's translation at residue 12, likely due to a read error; the protein given here is derived from the DNA. V is TRDV1 and J is TRDJ1, with D possibly matching TRDD3 (6 bases). The germline V gene has CDR1 TSWWSYY and CDR2 QGS. This CDR3 region has 23 residues. Trimming took 0 bases from V and 2 from J, leaving 34 bases between them. CDR3 loop: CALGELEFYGGSPPSWGTDKLIF. CDR3 coding DNA: TGTGCTCTTGGGGAACTAGAGTTTTACGGAGGCTCCCCTCCCAGCTGGGGTACCGATAAACTCATCTTT.

Note on this clone: This sequence is one base from a far larger clone and is likely a read error. Additional DNA sequences in this sample encode the identical CDR3. The chain employs TRDV2 and TRDJ3; 8 nucleotides agree with TRDD3. This CDR3 has 18 amino acids. Germline lookup yields CDR1 GEAIGNYY and CDR2 EKD. Trimming removed 2 bases from V and 0 bases from J; junction bases left unmatched: 5. CDR3 in DNA: TGTGCCTGTGACAGTACTGGGGGGTACTCCTGGGACACCCGACAGATGTTTTTC. Residues: CACDSTGGYSWDTRQMFF.

This clone appeared a few times. It differs at one base from a far larger clone, so likely a read error. The sample contains more than one DNA sequence encoding this CDR3. This sequence joins TRDV2 and TRDJ3, with 11 bases lining up with TRDD3. The CDR3 extends over 19 amino acids. CDR1 is GEAIGNYY and CDR2 is EKD in the germline V gene. The CDR3 spells CACDTGLGDTSWDTRQMFF. CDR3 coding DNA: TGTGCCTGTGACACCGGTTTGGGGGATACGTCCTGGGACACCCGACAAATGTTTTTC.

Relative to its sample, this clone is large. The sample has other DNA sequences that encode this CDR3 too. The J gene is TRDJ3, the V gene TRDV2, with 8 positions matching TRDD3. V lost 0 bases, J lost 0 bases, and 18 bases stayed unmatched. CDR3 size: 23 residues. Germline CDR1 GEAIGNYY, CDR2 EKD. This CDR3 reads CACDTAPTGGPNLSSWDTRQMFF. The CDR3 coding sequence is TGTGCCTGTGACACCGCGCCTACTGGGGGCCCCAACCTAAGCTCCTGGGACACCCGACAGATGTTTTTC.

A remark on this clone: The protein TCRdb gives is from a much larger clone and does not agree with this DNA's translation at residue 3, likely a read error; the protein shown here comes from the DNA. The same CDR3 can be traced to other DNA sequences in this sample. The chain employs TRDV1 and TRDJ1; tentative D call: TRDD3 (6 bases). Germline V gives CDR1 TSWWSYY, CDR2 QGS. This CDR3 contains 19 residues. DNA of the CDR3: TGTGCTATTGGTGGGTCCTCTACCTTCTACTGGGATTCTACCGATAAACTCATCTTT. It encodes CAIGGSSTFYWDSTDKLIF.

This clone has more than one count but fewer than ten. The protein given by TCRdb reflects a much larger clone and differs at residue 7 from this DNA's translation, likely from a read error; the protein shown is the DNA's translation. This chain joins TRDV2 and TRDJ1; D is unclear. The germline V and J ends were trimmed by 4 bases and 0 bases, with 14 bases remaining between them. The CDR3 covers 15 residues. Germline values: CDR1 GEAIGNYY, CDR2 EKD. The CDR3 protein is CACESVRHHTDKLIF. The DNA for the CDR3 is TGTGCCTGTGAATCGGTCCGACACCACACCGATAAACTCATCTTT.

This clone turned up a few times. The amino acid sequence in TCRdb belongs to a much larger clone and departs from this DNA's translation at residue 5, likely a sequencing read error; the sequence shown is translated from the DNA. The DNA of the CDR3 is TGTGCTCTTGGGGCACTTCGGGGACCTTCCCTCCTAGGGGGATACACCGATAAACTCATCTTT. Translated: CALGALRGPSLLGGYTDKLIF. The V call is TRDV1, the J call TRDJ1; possibly TRDD3 for D (7 bases). V gave up 4 bases and J gave up 0 bases, with 30 bases separating them. The CDR3 length is 21 residues. CDR1 TSWWSYY and CDR2 QGS come from the germline V gene.

The V gene is TRDV2, the J gene TRDJ1; 12 bases align to TRDD3. The CDR3 sequence is 18 residues long. CDR1 and CDR2 from the germline V gene are GEAIGNYY and EKD. The trim removed 0 bases at V and 1 base at J, leaving 8 bases unmatched. CDR3 DNA sequence: TGTGCCTGTGACACCTTGCTGCTGGGGGATACGTCCACCGATAAACTCATCTTT. This codes for CACDTLLLGDTSTDKLIF.